This T cell receptor (beta chain) was obtained from a study of shared clonotypes between healthy human individuals. CDR1 and CDR2 (germline): SGHNT, YYREEE (reference sequence). The length of the CDR3 is 15 residues. V lost 4 bases and J lost 5, with 16 bases in between. Method: immunoSEQ multiplex PCR; TCRdb's copy keeps in-frame clones and lacks some. Seen here are 1.4 million or so clones, 98% to 99% observed once, and the top ten hold 0.3% to 0.45%. The chain employs TRBV5-4 and TRBJ2-1, with a weak D call TRBD2 (6 bases). The source material was naive CD4+ T cells sorted from blood. Regarding subset: CD45RA+ positively selected. The TCR sequence derives from a man younger than 40 in good health. As DNA, the CDR3 is TGTGCCAGCAGCCCCGGGGACTGGAAGGACAATGAGCAGTTCTTC. Its protein is CASSPGDWKDNEQFF.